These T cell receptor beta chains were read from a single sample in a study of post-analysis software for immune sequencing data. TCRdb reanalysed the PCR reads using MiXCR and keeps one entry per CDR3 protein. The sample contains roughly 800,000 distinct CDR3 sequences, roughly 58% of which appear only once. The sequencing input was blood. These receptor sequences come from a girl aged 10 to 17 with multiple sclerosis. The CDR3 runs from the conserved cysteine through the conserved F or W. A D gene is named only where the DNA matches it firmly. Clone size is not always given. Where it is, it says once, few, many or a class for expanded clones.

clone size	D gene	V gene	J gene	CDR3 protein	CDR3 DNA
few	TRBD2	TRBV3-1	TRBJ2-7	CASSTRLAGYEQYF	TGTGCCAGCAGCACTCGACTAGCTGGTTACGAGCAGTACTTC
NA	NA	TRBV29-1	TRBJ1-1	CSTLAGEDTEAFF	TGCAGCACCCTCGCCGGGGAGGACACTGAAGCTTTCTTT
NA	NA	TRBV3-1	TRBJ2-6	CASSEVWAGANVLTF	TGTGCCAGCAGCGAAGTGTGGGCTGGGGCCAACGTCCTGACTTTC
once	TRBD2	TRBV27	TRBJ2-7	CASTYGPGGYYEQYF	TGTGCCAGCACTTACGGGCCGGGAGGATACTACGAGCAGTACTTC
NA	TRBD1	TRBV30	TRBJ2-1	CAWSSGTGAGDEQFF	TGTGCCTGGAGTTCCGGGACAGGGGCTGGGGATGAGCAGTTCTTC
NA	NA	TRBV12-5	TRBJ2-7	CASGLGPYEQYF	TGTGCTAGTGGTTTAGGACCTTACGAGCAGTACTTC
NA	NA	TRBV29-1	TRBJ1-1	CSVDVRLNTEAFF	TGCAGCGTTGACGTCAGGCTGAACACTGAAGCTTTCTTT
few	TRBD2	TRBV9	TRBJ2-3	CASSVAGGPRNTQYF	TGTGCCAGCAGCGTTGCGGGGGGGCCAAGAAATACGCAGTATTTT
NA	NA	TRBV9	TRBJ2-7	CASSVVRGWGNYEQYF	TGTGCCAGCAGCGTAGTAAGAGGATGGGGAAACTACGAGCAGTACTTC
NA	TRBD2	TRBV20-1	TRBJ2-5	CSARSGTHQETQYF	TGCAGTGCTAGGAGCGGGACCCACCAAGAGACCCAGTACTTC
few	NA	TRBV4-2	TRBJ1-2	CASRYRTDYGYTF	TGTGCCAGCAGATATAGGACAGATTATGGCTACACCTTC
NA	NA	TRBV29-1	TRBJ1-2	CSVQERANYGYTF	TGCAGCGTCCAGGAAAGGGCTAACTATGGCTACACCTTC
NA	NA	TRBV6-6	TRBJ2-7	CASSYGGVEQYF	TGTGCCAGCAGTTACGGGGGAGTCGAGCAGTACTTT
NA	NA	TRBV7-3	TRBJ2-7	CASSLNQPGAVTYEQYF	TGTGCCAGCAGCTTAAATCAGCCGGGAGCGGTTACCTACGAGCAGTACTTC
NA	TRBD1	TRBV5-1	TRBJ1-2	CASSLGRGKVNYGYTF	TGCGCCAGCAGCTTGGGCAGGGGGAAGGTAAACTATGGCTACACCTTC
few	NA	TRBV20-1	TRBJ2-7	CSARQAYEQYF	TGCAGTGCTAGACAAGCCTACGAGCAGTACTTC
few	TRBD1	TRBV13	TRBJ1-2	CASSPPGQGITNYGYTF	TGTGCCAGCAGCCCCCCCGGACAGGGAATTACTAACTATGGCTACACCTTC
NA	NA	TRBV7-9	TRBJ2-1	CASSPQEGQRPVLSYNEQFF	TGTGCCAGCAGCCCCCAGGAGGGACAAAGACCCGTGCTATCCTACAATGAGCAGTTCTTC
NA	TRBD1	TRBV29-1	TRBJ1-1	CSVQTGGAGTEAFF	TGCAGCGTTCAAACAGGGGGCGCGGGCACTGAAGCTTTCTTT
NA	NA	TRBV2	TRBJ2-4	CASSDRGAKNIQYF	TGTGCCAGCAGTGATCGAGGAGCCAAAAACATTCAGTACTTC
NA	NA	TRBV2	TRBJ1-5	CASSDGLYQPQHF	TGTGCCAGCAGTGATGGGCTTTATCAGCCCCAGCATTTT
NA	TRBD1	TRBV30	TRBJ2-7	CACMDREPGEQYF	TGTGCCTGTATGGACAGGGAACCGGGCGAGCAGTACTTC
once	NA	TRBV2	TRBJ2-1	CASSGLEGNEQFF	TGTGCCAGCAGTGGATTAGAGGGTAATGAGCAGTTCTTC
NA	TRBD1	TRBV10-3	TRBJ2-1	CAISESTGTGKIGEQFF	TGTGCCATCAGTGAGTCTACCGGGACAGGGAAAATTGGTGAGCAGTTCTTC